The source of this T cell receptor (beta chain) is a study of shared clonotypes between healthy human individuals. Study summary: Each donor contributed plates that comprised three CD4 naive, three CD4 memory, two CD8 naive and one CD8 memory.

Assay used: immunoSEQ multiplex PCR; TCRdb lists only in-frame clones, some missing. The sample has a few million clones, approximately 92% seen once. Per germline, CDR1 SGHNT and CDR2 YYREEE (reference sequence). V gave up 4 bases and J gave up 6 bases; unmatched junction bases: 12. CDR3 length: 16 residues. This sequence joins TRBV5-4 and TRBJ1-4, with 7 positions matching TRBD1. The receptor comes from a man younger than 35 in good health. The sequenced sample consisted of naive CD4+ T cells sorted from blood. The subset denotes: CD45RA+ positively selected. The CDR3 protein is CASSTFTGTDHEKLFF. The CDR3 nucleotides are TGTGCCAGCAGCACCTTTACCGGGACAGACCATGAAAAACTGTTTTTT.